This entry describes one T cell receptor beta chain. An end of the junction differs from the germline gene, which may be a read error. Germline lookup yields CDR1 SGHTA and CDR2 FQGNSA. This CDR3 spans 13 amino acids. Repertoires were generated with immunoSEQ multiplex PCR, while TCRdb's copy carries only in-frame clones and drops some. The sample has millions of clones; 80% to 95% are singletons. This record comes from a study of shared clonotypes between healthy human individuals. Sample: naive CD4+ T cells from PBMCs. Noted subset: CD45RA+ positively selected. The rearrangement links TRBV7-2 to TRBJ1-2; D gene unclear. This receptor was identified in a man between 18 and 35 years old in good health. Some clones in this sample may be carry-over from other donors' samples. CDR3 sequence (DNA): TGTGCCGGCAGCTTAGCCCCGGGCCGGGGCTACACCTTC. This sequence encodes CAGSLAPGRGYTF.